This passage covers 27 T cell receptor beta chains from one sample sequenced in a study of vaccination and CD4 T cells after COVID-19. The treatment denotes: approximately 9-day PBMC culture with coronavirus spike peptide pools or control peptides (ViraFEST assay). Oncomine TCR Beta short-read sequencing was applied to DNA from cultured CD4+ T cells. TCRdb passed the PCR reads through MiXCR, listing each CDR3 protein once. The sample includes some 13,000 distinct CDR3 sequences, under 40% of them seen just once. For these TCRs, the target antigens are not known. Sequencing used CD4+ T cells from blood, cultured in vitro, obtained after SARS-CoV-2 vaccination. All receptors derive from a human donor who had recovered from COVID-19.

The chain combines TRBV20-1 with TRBJ1-5; D is unclear. Trimming stripped 0 bases from V and 4 bases from J, with 16 bases between. The CDR3 is made up of 16 amino acids. Per the germline V gene, CDR1 is DFQATT and CDR2 is SNEGSKA (reference sequence). The CDR3 here is CSARDPVGIWNQPQHF. The DNA for the CDR3 is TGCAGTGCTAGAGATCCGGTCGGGATATGGAATCAGCCCCAGCATTTT.

By share, this clonotype counts as medium-sized. The V gene is TRBV6-1, the J gene TRBJ1-2; TRBD1 matches 7 bases. Unmatched junction bases numbered 16, after V lost 7 bases and J lost 8 bases. The CDR3 extends over 15 amino acids. Germline assignment: CDR1 MNHNS and CDR2 SASEGT. In DNA form, the CDR3 reads TGTGCCAGCAAGGGAGGACAGGAGTGGGCAATAGGCTACACCTTC. It yields the protein CASKGGQEWAIGYTF.

This clonotype came up a few times. The chain employs TRBV6-1 and TRBJ2-3, with 10 bases fitting TRBD2. The V segment lost 5 bases and the J segment 1 base; nucleotides outside the gene matches: 21. This CDR3 is built from 21 residues. Looked up from germline, CDR1 is MNHNS and CDR2 is SASEGT. The CDR3 nucleotides read TGTGCCAGCAGTCGAAGACGTAGCGGCGTAACCGGGACTAGCGGCACAGATACGCAGTATTTT. This encodes CASSRRRSGVTGTSGTDTQYF.

The CDR3 DNA sequence: TGTGCCAGCAGCCGGGCGGCGGGAGAGGGCGAGCAGTACTTC. Protein sequence: CASSRAAGEGEQYF. V gene TRBV11-2 combines with J gene TRBJ2-7, with 7 bases fitting TRBD2. V lost 5 bases to trimming and J lost 6 bases; unmatched junction nucleotides: 10. The CDR3 is made up of 14 amino acids. CDR1 and CDR2 (germline): SGHAT, FQNNGV.

The chain links TRBV12-3 or TRBV12-4 to TRBJ1-6, with 10 positions matching TRBD1. There are 15 residues in the CDR3. The V and J ends lost 4 bases and 7 bases, in that order; junction bases with no gene match: 4. The CDR3 nucleotides are TGTGCCAGCAGTTCGGGACAGGGGAGGAATTCACCCCTCCACTTT. Encoded protein: CASSSGQGRNSPLHF.

This chain joins TRBV6-5 and TRBJ1-2; the match to TRBD1 covers 9 bases. The CDR3 is made up of 14 amino acids. CDR1 is MNHEY and CDR2 is SVGAGI in the germline V gene. J gave up 8 bases and V 0 bases, and 4 bases lay outside the gene matches. The CDR3, as DNA: TGTGCCAGCAGTTACTCTGACAGGGGGGACGGCTACACCTTC. Translation gives CASSYSDRGDGYTF.

The chain links TRBV29-1 to TRBJ2-3; D call uncertain. Per germline, CDR1 SQVTM and CDR2 ANQGSEA. The V end lost 4 bases, the J end lost 5 bases, and 4 bases lay between the germline ends. The CDR3 runs 10 residues. CDR3 nucleotides: TGCAGCGTTGCCGGAGATACGCAGTATTTT. As protein: CSVAGDTQYF.

The chain couples TRBV20-1 to TRBJ2-3, with TRBD2 identical over 16 bases. CDR3 length: 19 residues. The trim removed 5 bases at V and 3 bases at J, leaving 14 bases unmatched. CDR1 is DFQATT and CDR2 is SNEGSKA in the germline V gene (reference sequence). CDR3 sequence: CSASRSGLAGGGGTDTQYF. CDR3 nucleotides: TGCAGTGCTTCCCGCTCGGGACTAGCGGGAGGGGGAGGGACAGATACGCAGTATTTT.

This clonotype occurred a few times. The gene calls are TRBV11-3 and TRBJ2-5; weak D call: TRBD2 (5 bases). Germline loops: CDR1 SGHNT, CDR2 YENEEA. The CDR3 is 14 residues long. V lost 1 base to trimming and J lost 3 bases, with 9 bases between them. The chain's CDR3 is CASSLAEREETQYF. CDR3 nucleotides: TGTGCCAGCAGCTTAGCAGAGAGGGAAGAGACCCAGTACTTC.

The gene calls are TRBV15 and TRBJ2-7, with a possible D match to TRBD2 (6 bases). Trimming left V 0 bases short and J 2 bases short, with 8 bases between. CDR3 length equals 14 residues. Germline assignment: CDR1 LNHNV and CDR2 YYDKDF (reference sequence). CDR3: CATSREGGTYEQYF. The DNA of the CDR3 is TGTGCCACCAGCAGAGAGGGGGGAACCTACGAGCAGTACTTC.

The V and J genes are TRBV24-1 and TRBJ2-1, with 8 positions matching TRBD1. This CDR3 region has 16 residues. CDR1 KGHDR and CDR2 SFDVKD come from the germline V gene. V shed 0 bases, J shed 6 bases, and the junction held 6 bases outside the gene matches. This CDR3 is CATSDLGQGASNEQFF. In DNA form, the CDR3 reads TGTGCCACCAGTGATTTGGGGCAGGGGGCTTCCAATGAGCAGTTCTTC.

V is TRBV20-1 and J is TRBJ1-5; D possibly corresponds to TRBD1 (5 bases). Germline assignment: CDR1 DFQATT and CDR2 SNEGSKA (reference sequence). CDR3 length: 14 amino acids. The germline V and J ends were trimmed by 6 bases and 3 bases, with 15 bases remaining between them. The CDR3 loop is CSAPGRDPNQPQHF. In nucleotides, the CDR3 is TGCAGTGCCCCCGGACGGGACCCCAATCAGCCCCAGCATTTT.

The genes are TRBV11-2 and TRBJ2-1, with D perhaps TRBD2 (6 bases). In germline, CDR1 is SGHAT, CDR2 FQNNGV. The CDR3 covers 19 residues. V was shortened by 1 base and J by 7 bases, with 26 bases between the two germline ends. DNA for the CDR3: TGTGCCAGCAGCTTAGGGGTCAGTCTAAGCGGGCCACTTGAGAATGAGCAGTTCTTC. This sequence encodes CASSLGVSLSGPLENEQFF.

This clonotype was picked up a small number of times. V usage is TRBV6-1 and J usage is TRBJ2-7, with TRBD1 as a possible D gene (6 bases). Germline V gives CDR1 MNHNS, CDR2 SASEGT. Trimming removed 8 bases at V and 0 bases at J, with 11 bases between. There are 13 residues in the CDR3. CDR3 bases: TGTGCCAGCCTAAGGGGGAGCTCCTACGAGCAGTACTTC. Translation gives CASLRGSSYEQYF.

To note about this clonotype: The junction does not match germline at one end; this may be a read error. This chain uses TRBV29-1 with TRBJ2-1, with D possibly called TRBD1 or TRBD2 (5 bases each). The CDR3 loop spans 9 amino acids. In germline, CDR1 is SQVTM, CDR2 ANQGSEA. The chain's CDR3 is CSVGGLGVF. In nucleotides, the CDR3 is TGCAGCGTTGGCGGCTTGGGGGTCTTC.

This clonotype was counted a few times. V and J are TRBV24-1 and TRBJ1-1, with D possibly matching TRBD1 (6 bases). The CDR3 loop spans 13 amino acids. V was cut by 2 bases and J by 6 bases, with 9 bases left in between. From germline, CDR1 is KGHDR and CDR2 SFDVKD. Here the CDR3 reads CATSDWNRAEAFF. The CDR3 DNA reads as TGTGCCACCAGTGATTGGAACAGGGCTGAAGCTTTCTTT.

This clonotype was seen more than once but under ten times. The chain is built from TRBV28 and TRBJ1-2; the D gene is possibly TRBD1 (6 bases). The CDR3 totals 11 residues. Deletions cut 6 bases from V and 10 bases from J, with 12 bases between. CDR1 and CDR2 from the germline V gene are MDHEN and SYDVKM. CDR3 sequence (DNA): TGTGCCAGCAGACGGGACACCTCCTACACCTTC. Protein: CASRRDTSYTF.

The chain employs TRBV11-2 and TRBJ2-1; D could derive from TRBD1 or TRBD2 (5 bases each). CDR3 size: 15 residues. Germline V gene sequence: CDR1 SGHAT, CDR2 FQNNGV. Deletions cut 2 bases from V and 4 bases from J, with 12 bases between. CDR3 coding DNA: TGTGCCAGCAGCTTAATTGACGGGACGTACAATGAGCAGTTCTTC. It yields the protein CASSLIDGTYNEQFF.

The chain links TRBV6-5 to TRBJ2-1; 11 positions match TRBD2. Germline CDR1 and CDR2: MNHEY and SVGAGI. This CDR3 spans 15 amino acids. V lost 2 bases, J lost 10 bases, and 7 bases stayed unmatched. The CDR3 spells CASSYGRLAGREQFF. CDR3 sequence (DNA): TGTGCCAGCAGTTACGGGCGACTAGCGGGACGGGAGCAGTTCTTC.

This clonotype has a handful of counts. This chain links TRBV6-2 or TRBV6-3 with TRBJ1-2; tentatively, D is TRBD1 (5 bases). Germline V gene lookup returns CDR1 MNHEY and CDR2 SVGEGT. V lost 4 bases, J lost 8 bases, and 11 bases lay in between. The CDR3 consists of 12 residues. CDR3 bases: TGTGCCAGCAGTTTCCATGGGGGAGGCTACACCTTC. Translated: CASSFHGGGYTF.

To note about this clonotype: A far bigger clonotype differs at one base, so this is likely a read error. The chain's CDR3 is CASILEAGVINYGYTF. The CDR3 DNA follows: TGTGCCAGCATCTTAGAGGCGGGGGTTATAAACTATGGCTACACCTTC. J is TRBJ1-2 and V is TRBV7-8, with a weak D call TRBD1 (5 bases). CDR1 SGHVS and CDR2 FQNEAQ come from the germline V gene. This CDR3 is built from 16 residues.

The V call is TRBV10-3, the J call TRBJ2-7; TRBD2 agrees at 9 bases. This CDR3 contains 15 residues. With V trimmed by 2 bases and J by 5 bases, 7 bases remained unmatched. Germline V lookup: CDR1 ENHRY, CDR2 SYGVKD. The CDR3 here is CAISEGVSGSDEQYF. CDR3 sequence (DNA): TGTGCCATCAGTGAGGGGGTTAGCGGGAGCGACGAGCAGTACTTC.

This chain uses TRBV11-2 with TRBJ1-1; D not certain. Germline CDR1 SGHAT, CDR2 FQNNGV. The CDR3 is made up of 14 amino acids. The V end was cut by 2 bases, the J end by 1 base, with 8 bases between. The CDR3 DNA reads as TGTGCCAGCAGCTTATTTCTTGGGAACACTGAAGCTTTCTTT. Its translation: CASSLFLGNTEAFF.

The CDR3 nucleotides read TGCAGCGTTAGACAGGGTAACAATCAGCCCCAGCATTTT. It codes for CSVRQGNNQPQHF. The V call is TRBV29-1, the J call TRBJ1-5; 7 bases agree with TRBD1. V gave up 5 bases and J gave up 3 bases; unmatched junction bases: 4. The CDR3 contains 13 residues. CDR1 and CDR2 from the germline V gene are SQVTM and ANQGSEA.

The chain employs TRBV30 and TRBJ1-1; tentative D call: TRBD1 (5 bases). V was clipped by 3 bases and J by 11 bases, with 16 bases between them. The CDR3 has 12 residues. Germline lookup yields CDR1 GTSNPN and CDR2 SVGIG (reference sequence). The CDR3 is CAWSLRGDGAFF. The DNA of the CDR3 is TGTGCCTGGAGCCTGAGAGGGGACGGTGCTTTCTTT.

As for this clonotype: One end of the junction varies from germline; a read error may be responsible. This rearrangement joins TRBV7-3 to TRBJ2-2, with 7 bases identical to TRBD2. The CDR3 loop spans 15 amino acids. Looked up from germline, CDR1 is SGHTA and CDR2 is FQGTGA. Written as DNA, the CDR3 is TGTGCCGGCAGCCGGGGACTAAGTAACACCGGGGAGCTGTTTTTT. Translated: CAGSRGLSNTGELFF.

This clonotype showed up just a few times. V and J are TRBV19 and TRBJ1-5, with TRBD1 matching 7 bases. Trimming took 1 base from V and 11 from J; bases not matched to a gene: 11. The CDR3 loop spans 15 amino acids. CDR1 LNHDA and CDR2 SQIVND come from the germline V gene (reference sequence). The CDR3 sequence is CASSIGGDSLLSQHF. The CDR3 DNA reads as TGTGCCAGTAGTATAGGGGGGGACAGCCTACTCTCCCAGCATTTT.